These 8 T cell receptor beta chains were all obtained from the same sample, sequenced in a study of T-cell memory formation after mild COVID-19. Via MiXCR, TCRdb re-called the 5' RACE reads, giving one row per CDR3 protein. This table has hundreds of thousands of distinct CDR3 sequences, under 20% appearing once. The material sequenced was PBMCs or a T cell subset sorted from them (not recorded which). The receptors were sampled from a man between 18 and 29 years old who had mild COVID-19 (a few samples of this study predate the infection). Cell type and time point are not known.

This clonotype was detected only a few times. The V gene is TRBV7-3, the J gene TRBJ2-2; no clear D gene. V gave up 3 bases and J gave up 1 base, with 6 bases separating them. The CDR3 extends over 14 amino acids. The V gene's germline CDR1 is SGHTA and CDR2 FQGTGA. The CDR3 reads CASSFLVNTGELFF. CDR3 nucleotides: TGTGCCAGCAGCTTTTTGGTGAACACCGGGGAGCTGTTTTTT.

The CDR3 is CASSQDYTGVYTEAFF. The CDR3 nucleotides read TGTGCCAGCAGCCAAGATTATACGGGTGTGTACACTGAAGCTTTCTTT. The chain recombines TRBV7-2 with TRBJ1-1; no clear D gene. From germline, CDR1 is SGHTA and CDR2 FQGNSA. The CDR3 covers 16 residues. Trimming took off 5 bases at V and 3 bases at J, with 19 bases between the two ends.

There are a few counts of this clonotype. The gene calls are TRBV29-1 and TRBJ1-4, with D hard to call. The germline CDR1 and CDR2 sequences are SQVTM and ANQGSEA. The V gene lost 7 bases and the J gene lost 4 bases, with 13 bases spanning the gap. The CDR3 is 13 residues long. CDR3 coding DNA: TGCAGCGCATACCCGGGGAGTAATGAAAAACTGTTTTTT. Translated: CSAYPGSNEKLFF.

This clonotype was detected only a few times. The chain combines TRBV29-1 with TRBJ1-3; D not certain. In germline, CDR1 is SQVTM, CDR2 ANQGSEA. This CDR3 spans 11 amino acids. The V gene lost 6 bases and the J gene lost 7 bases, with 10 bases spanning the gap. The CDR3 protein is CSVPRANTIYF. The CDR3 DNA reads as TGCAGCGTCCCCCGGGCGAACACCATATATTTT.

This clonotype was detected only a few times. The CDR3 loop reads CASSIFTRQAHPFYGYTF. CDR3 in DNA: TGTGCCAGCAGTATATTCACCCGACAGGCCCACCCCTTCTATGGCTACACCTTC. The chain links TRBV12-3 or TRBV12-4 to TRBJ1-2; a weak D match, TRBD1 (6 bases). The CDR3 is made up of 18 amino acids. Trimming stripped 5 bases from V and 4 bases from J, with 26 bases between.

This chain connects TRBV7-9 to TRBJ2-3, with 9 bases that match TRBD1. Unmatched junction bases numbered 4, after V lost 4 bases and J lost 5 bases. The CDR3 loop spans 14 amino acids. In germline, CDR1 is SEHNR, CDR2 FQNEAQ (reference sequence). The CDR3 DNA reads TGTGCCAGCAGCTACGACAGGGGGAGAGATACGCAGTATTTT. It specifies CASSYDRGRDTQYF.

This clonotype was seen a few times. The rearrangement links TRBV20-1 to TRBJ2-2, with 13 bases lining up with TRBD2. The CDR3 has 19 residues. Looked up from germline, CDR1 is DFQATT and CDR2 is SNEGSKA (reference sequence). J gave up 2 bases and V 6 bases, and 15 bases lay outside the gene matches. CDR3 sequence (DNA): TGCAGTGCCAGGATTAGACTAGCGGGGGGCCTAAGCAACACCGGGGAGCTGTTTTTT. Residues: CSARIRLAGGLSNTGELFF.

There are a few counts of this clonotype. V gene TRBV20-1 combines with J gene TRBJ2-5; 7 positions match TRBD1. This CDR3 has 13 amino acids. Germline CDR1 reads DFQATT; CDR2 reads SNEGSKA (reference sequence). Trimming took 5 bases from V and 4 from J; bases not matched to a gene: 7. The CDR3, as DNA: TGCAGTGCTTTTCCGGACAGGTCAGAGACCCAGTACTTC. Encoded protein: CSAFPDRSETQYF.